Following are 28 T cell receptor beta chains from one sample sequenced in a study of blood T cell repertoires in COVID-19. Data came from immunoSEQ multiplex PCR; TCRdb stores just in-frame clones and leaves some out. The sample lists just over 95,000 clones; about 80% were seen once. Sequenced material: peripheral blood. The receptors shown here come from a man between 60 and 75 years old with acute or convalescent COVID-19.

The chain employs TRBV7-9 and TRBJ2-1; 10 positions agree with TRBD2. The V segment lost 2 bases and the J segment 1 base; nucleotides outside the gene matches: 5. Per the germline V gene, CDR1 is SEHNR and CDR2 is FQNEAQ (reference sequence). The CDR3 spans 17 residues. CDR3 sequence: CASSLRASGGSYNEQFF. The CDR3 nucleotides read TGTGCCAGCAGCTTAAGGGCTAGCGGGGGTTCCTACAATGAGCAGTTCTTC. Full variable domain (outside the CDR3, taken from reference TRBV7-9 and TRBJ2-1): DTGVSQNPRHKITKRGQNVTFRCDPISEHNRLYWYRQTLGQGPEFLTYFQNEAQLEKSRLLSDRFSAERPKGSFSTLEIQRTEQGDSAMYLCASSLRASGGSYNEQFFGPGTRLTVL.

The chain combines TRBV13 with TRBJ2-5; 9 bases line up with TRBD2. The germline V gene encodes CDR1 PRHDT and CDR2 FYEKMQ (reference sequence). V trimming: 0 bases; J trimming: 5 bases; junction bases outside the gene matches: 7. The CDR3 runs 16 residues. The CDR3 bases are TGTGCCAGCAGCTTAGGGATTAGCGGGAGCGAGGAGACCCAGTACTTC. It specifies CASSLGISGSEETQYF.

The genes are TRBV7-2 and TRBJ2-5; 10 bases agree with TRBD2. The V gene end was trimmed by 1 base and the J gene end by 2 bases; junction bases not matched to a gene: 7. The CDR3 contains 17 residues. The germline gives CDR1 SGHTA, CDR2 FQGNSA. The CDR3 spells CASSLVSGTSAQETQYF. As DNA, the CDR3 is TGTGCCAGCAGCTTAGTTTCCGGGACTAGCGCACAAGAGACCCAGTACTTC.

This chain links TRBV6-5 with TRBJ2-2; TRBD1 might be the D (5 bases). This CDR3 is built from 14 residues. CDR1 and CDR2 from the germline V gene are MNHEY and SVGAGI. V dropped 3 bases and J dropped 8 bases, with 13 bases sitting between them. The CDR3 DNA follows: TGTGCCAGCAGTTATTCAGGGAATGGAGGGGAGCTGTTTTTT. Translated: CASSYSGNGGELFF.

This rearrangement joins TRBV5-1 to TRBJ2-6; no reliable D call. Germline V gene sequence: CDR1 SGHRS, CDR2 YFSETQ. This CDR3 spans 14 amino acids. Trimming shortened V by 5 bases and J by 0 bases, and 6 bases separated the two germline ends. The CDR3 DNA follows: TGCGCCAGCAGTATCCCCTCTGGGGCCAACGTCCTGACTTTC. It codes for CASSIPSGANVLTF.

The chain employs TRBV6-2 or TRBV6-3 and TRBJ1-1; D ambiguous. The germline V gene encodes CDR1 MNHEY and CDR2 SVGEGT. The CDR3 runs to 16 residues. Trimming left V 1 base short and J 5 bases short, with 17 bases between. The CDR3 sequence: CASSYYGSRRDTEAFF. The CDR3 DNA is TGTGCCAGCAGTTACTACGGGAGTCGAAGGGATACTGAAGCTTTCTTT.

The chain is built from TRBV3-1 (or the pseudogene TRBV3-2) and TRBJ1-6, with D unresolved. Trimming took 4 bases from V and 9 from J, leaving 10 bases between them. Germline CDR1 and CDR2: LGHDT and YNNKEL (reference sequence). This CDR3 has 13 amino acids. In nucleotides, the CDR3 is TGTGCCAGCAGCCTAAGGGAGGTTTCACCCCTCCACTTT. Amino acid sequence: CASSLREVSPLHF.

V usage is TRBV9 and J usage is TRBJ1-2, with 12 bases aligning to TRBD1. The junction had 19 bases not matched to a gene; V was cut back by 3 bases and J by 7 bases. This CDR3 is 19 amino acids long. Germline assignment: CDR1 SGDLS and CDR2 YYNGEE. DNA for the CDR3: TGTGCCAGCAGCGGAGGGGACAGGGGGCGCAGAATTCTACCCGTTGGCTACACCTTC. Translating gives CASSGGDRGRRILPVGYTF.

The chain employs TRBV30 and TRBJ1-4; tentative D call: TRBD1 (5 bases). This CDR3 has 15 residues. Germline CDR1 and CDR2: GTSNPN and SVGIG (reference sequence). V lost 2 bases and J lost 4, with 14 bases in between. In DNA, the CDR3 is TGTGCCTGGAGTCCCCTCCGGGGGAGTAATGAAAAACTGTTTTTT. Translated, it gives CAWSPLRGSNEKLFF.

This clone was detected once. CDR3 nucleotide sequence: TGTGCCAGCAGCGCCAGGGAGGGTCAGCCCCAGCATTTT. Translation: CASSAREGQPQHF. This chain links TRBV9 with TRBJ1-5; a weak D match, TRBD1 (5 bases). The germline V and J ends were trimmed by 3 bases and 6 bases, with 10 bases remaining between them. This CDR3 has 13 amino acids. Germline values: CDR1 SGDLS, CDR2 YYNGEE.

The chain carries TRBV29-1 and TRBJ1-6, with TRBD1 matching 9 bases. J lost 8 bases, V lost 6 bases, and 5 bases had no gene match. The CDR3 is 13 amino acids. Looked up from germline, CDR1 is SQVTM and CDR2 is ANQGSEA. The CDR3 spells CSVRQGGDSPLHF. The DNA of the CDR3 is TGCAGCGTCAGACAGGGGGGGGATTCACCCCTCCACTTT.

This clone has just one count. The chain uses TRBV27 and TRBJ1-1; TRBD1 is a possible D gene (5 bases). The CDR3 contains 15 residues. Trimming removed 6 bases at V and 1 base at J, with 15 bases between. In germline, CDR1 is MNHEY, CDR2 SMNVEV (reference sequence). The CDR3 coding sequence is TGTGCCAGCAGACTGGCGCTTACAGGGAACACTGAAGCTTTCTTT. Protein product: CASRLALTGNTEAFF.

This sequence joins TRBV14 and TRBJ2-7, with a weak D call TRBD2 (6 bases). V was shortened by 2 bases and J by 7 bases, with 15 bases between the two germline ends. Looked up from germline, CDR1 is SGHDN and CDR2 is FVKESK. CDR3 length: 14 amino acids. DNA of the CDR3: TGTGCCAGCAGCCAACTTAGGGCCGCGGGAGAGCAGTACTTC. Translation: CASSQLRAAGEQYF.

The chain joins TRBV6-2 or TRBV6-3 to TRBJ1-2; D is uncertain. Trimming removed 0 bases from V and 4 bases from J, with 9 bases in between. The CDR3 runs 14 residues. CDR1 is MNHEY, CDR2 SVGEGT, per germline. The CDR3 coding sequence is TGTGCCAGCAGTTACTCTTCAGAGGGCTATGGCTACACCTTC. Translation gives CASSYSSEGYGYTF.

At least ten counts were recorded for this clone. The junction shows a germline mismatch at one end, possibly a read error. This chain links TRBV6-1 with TRBJ1-6; tentatively, D is TRBD1 (5 bases). The CDR3 loop spans 13 amino acids. The germline V gene has CDR1 MNHNS and CDR2 SASEGT. The CDR3 region is CASGDSLNSPLHF. The DNA of the CDR3 is TGTGCCAGCGGTGACAGTCTTAATTCACCCCTCCACTTT.

The V and J genes are TRBV12-3 or TRBV12-4 and TRBJ1-5, with unresolved D. This CDR3 comprises 12 residues. Trimming removed 4 bases from V and 4 bases from J, with 5 bases in between. The CDR3: CASSSQNQPQHF. As DNA, the CDR3 is TGTGCCAGCAGTTCCCAAAATCAGCCCCAGCATTTT.

This sequence joins TRBV6-5 and TRBJ1-4; 7 bases map to TRBD1. This CDR3 has 15 amino acids. V gave up 2 bases and J gave up 7 bases; unmatched junction bases: 7. The germline gives CDR1 MNHEY, CDR2 SVGAGI. CDR3 protein: CASSYATGVSEKLFF. In DNA form, the CDR3 reads TGTGCCAGCAGTTACGCAACAGGGGTGTCTGAAAAACTGTTTTTT.

The V and J genes are TRBV5-4 and TRBJ1-4; 8 bases map to TRBD1. V lost 3 bases, J lost 8 bases, and 6 bases stayed unmatched. There are 14 residues in the CDR3. CDR1 is SGHNT, CDR2 YYREEE, per germline (reference sequence). The CDR3 DNA sequence: TGTGCCAGCAGCTCCGGACAGGGTCGAGAAAAACTGTTTTTT. Its translation is CASSSGQGREKLFF.

Concerning this clone itself: Sequence at one end of the junction differs from germline and may be a read error. The chain is built from TRBV18 and TRBJ2-7, with 10 bases fitting TRBD1. Germline V gene lookup returns CDR1 KGHSH and CDR2 LQKENI. This CDR3 has 14 residues. DNA of the CDR3: TGTGCCAGCTCACCAGGGACAGGGGTTGACGAGCAGCACTTC. This encodes CASSPGTGVDEQHF. Using reference TRBV18 and TRBJ2-7 for the parts outside the CDR3, the full variable domain is NAGVMQNPRHLVRRRGQEARLRCSPMKGHSHVYWYRQLPEEGLKFMVYLQKENIIDESGMPKERFSAEFPKEGPSILRIQQVVRGDSAAYFCASSPGTGVDEQHFGPGTRLTVT.

CDR3 nucleotide sequence: TGCGCCAGCAGCCAAGACGGGACTCGCTCTGGGGCCAACGTCCTGACTTTC. Protein: CASSQDGTRSGANVLTF. V is TRBV4-3 and J is TRBJ2-6; maybe TRBD2 (6 bases). The CDR3 covers 17 residues. V lost 0 bases and J lost 0, with 9 bases in between. Germline V lookup: CDR1 LGHNA, CDR2 YSLEER.

The chain uses TRBV6-2 or TRBV6-3 and TRBJ2-1, with TRBD1 identical over 11 bases. Germline CDR1 MNHEY, CDR2 SVGEGT. This CDR3 has 15 amino acids. V lost 6 bases and J lost 10; bases outside the gene matches: 11. The CDR3 spells CASSTRDRGVTEQFF. In nucleotides, the CDR3 is TGTGCCAGCAGCACCAGGGACAGGGGGGTCACCGAGCAGTTCTTC.

This chain joins TRBV4-3 and TRBJ1-5; TRBD1 is a possible D gene (6 bases). V gave up 0 bases and J gave up 6 bases, with 15 bases separating them. The V gene's germline CDR1 is LGHNA and CDR2 YSLEER. The CDR3 contains 16 residues. The CDR3 region is CASSQDYQQGSQPQHF. In nucleotides, the CDR3 is TGCGCCAGCAGCCAAGATTACCAACAGGGAAGTCAGCCCCAGCATTTT.

The rearrangement joins TRBV5-8 to TRBJ2-1; D not resolved. V shed 5 bases and J shed 10 bases, with 10 bases lying between them. This CDR3 spans 11 amino acids. CDR1 and CDR2 from the germline V gene are SGHTS and YDEGEE. The CDR3 loop is CASRSQVEQFF. As DNA, the CDR3 is TGTGCCAGCAGGAGTCAGGTGGAGCAGTTCTTC.

The chain joins TRBV12-3 or TRBV12-4 to TRBJ2-3; 7 bases align to TRBD1. The CDR3 has 13 residues. V was pared by 5 bases and J by 3 bases, with 2 bases of the junction left unmatched. The CDR3 sequence is CASSRQGTDTQYF. The CDR3 DNA reads as TGTGCCAGCAGTCGACAGGGAACAGATACGCAGTATTTT.

The gene calls are TRBV12-3 or TRBV12-4 and TRBJ1-1; possibly TRBD1 for D (6 bases). The CDR3 loop spans 13 amino acids. The V gene lost 11 bases and the J gene lost 1 base, with 14 bases spanning the gap. As DNA, the CDR3 is TGTGCCGGAGCCCGGGACACGAACACTGAAGCTTTCTTT. This translates into CAGARDTNTEAFF.

This clone is a singleton in its sample. The CDR3 reads CASSPGTAPRAGELFF. The CDR3 bases are TGTGCCAGCAGCCCCGGGACAGCCCCGCGGGCCGGGGAGCTGTTTTTT. The gene calls are TRBV11-3 and TRBJ2-2; 7 bases map to TRBD1. CDR3 length: 16 amino acids. The germline CDR1 and CDR2 sequences are SGHNT and YENEEA. J gave up 6 bases and V 5 bases, and 12 bases lay outside the gene matches. Full variable domain (outside the CDR3, taken from reference TRBV11-3 and TRBJ2-2): EAGVVQSPRYKIIEKKQPVAFWCNPISGHNTLYWYLQNLGQGPELLIRYENEEAVDDSQLPKDRFSAERLKGVDSTLKIQPAELGDSAVYLCASSPGTAPRAGELFFGEGSRLTVL.

The rearrangement joins TRBV5-4 to TRBJ2-5; 7 bases line up with TRBD1. This CDR3 is 11 amino acids long. V lost 8 bases, J lost 5 bases, and 3 bases stayed unmatched. Germline assignment: CDR1 SGHNT and CDR2 YYREEE (reference sequence). The CDR3 DNA follows: TGTGCCAGTAGGGGGCAGGAGACCCAGTACTTC. The encoded protein is CASRGQETQYF.

The chain links TRBV5-8 to TRBJ1-2, with 9 bases matching TRBD1. V was clipped by 0 bases and J by 6 bases; unmatched bases: 18. Per germline, CDR1 SGHTS and CDR2 YDEGEE. This CDR3 spans 19 amino acids. The DNA for the CDR3 is TGTGCCAGCAGCTTGGCCCTTCCATTGACCTGGGACAGGGTGAATGGCTACACCTTC. Its protein product is CASSLALPLTWDRVNGYTF.